Presented here are 15 T cell receptor beta chains from one specimen sequenced in a study of PD-L1 blockade in urothelial cancer. Generated by immunoSEQ multiplex PCR, the TCRdb table keeps only in-frame clones and is missing some. In the table there are approximately 15,000 clones, about 90% of which are singletons. The sequencing used PBMCs, collected around atezolizumab (anti-PD-L1) treatment. Every receptor here comes from a man in his fifties with urothelial cancer.

V is TRBV5-4 and J is TRBJ2-6; 14 bases agree with TRBD2. V trimming: 4 bases; J trimming: 0 bases; junction bases outside the gene matches: 6. From germline, CDR1 is SGHNT and CDR2 YYREEE (reference sequence). CDR3 length: 19 residues. The CDR3: CASSPGLAGVGSGANVLTF. The CDR3 DNA sequence: TGTGCCAGCAGCCCGGGACTAGCGGGGGTGGGCTCTGGGGCCAACGTCCTGACTTTC. Based on the CDR3 plus reference TRBV5-4 and TRBJ2-6, the full variable domain is ETGVTQSPTHLIKTRGQQVTLRCSSQSGHNTVSWYQQALGQGPQFIFQYYREEENGRGNFPPRFSGLQFPNYSSELNVNALELDDSALYLCASSPGLAGVGSGANVLTFGAGSRLTVL.

The V gene is TRBV7-9, the J gene TRBJ2-5; weak D call: TRBD1 (6 bases). Germline CDR1 is SEHNR and CDR2 is FQNEAQ (reference sequence). This CDR3 is 14 amino acids long. V was cut by 2 bases and J by 2 bases, with 9 bases left in between. CDR3: CASSLMGAQETQYF. The CDR3 DNA reads TGTGCCAGCAGCTTAATGGGGGCACAAGAGACCCAGTACTTC.

A single count supports this clone. The chain couples TRBV30 to TRBJ1-1; perhaps TRBD1 as D (6 bases). CDR1 and CDR2 from the germline V gene are GTSNPN and SVGIG (reference sequence). The CDR3 consists of 13 residues. The V gene lost 2 bases and the J gene lost 3 bases, with 10 bases spanning the gap. The CDR3 region is CAWSTGLHTEAFF. CDR3 coding DNA: TGTGCCTGGAGTACAGGGTTGCACACTGAAGCTTTCTTT. Variable domain in full (rest from reference TRBV30 and TRBJ1-1): SQTIHQWPATLVQPVGSPLSLECTVEGTSNPNLYWYRQAAGRGLQLLFYSVGIGQISSEVPQNLSASRPQDRQFILSSKKLLLSDSGFYLCAWSTGLHTEAFFGQGTRLTVV.

DNA for the CDR3: TGTGCCAGCAGCCTGCTCGGGGGGCGCACAGATACGCAGTATTTT. Residues: CASSLLGGRTDTQYF. This chain joins TRBV11-2 and TRBJ2-3; perhaps TRBD2 as D (7 bases). CDR3 size: 15 residues. CDR1 is SGHAT, CDR2 FQNNGV, per germline. V was trimmed by 5 bases and J by 1 base, leaving 13 bases between them.

In this sample, this clone turned up once. This sequence joins TRBV19 and TRBJ2-3, with D possibly being TRBD2 (5 bases). This CDR3 comprises 16 residues. CDR1 and CDR2 from the germline V gene are LNHDA and SQIVND (reference sequence). Trimming removed 3 bases from V and 2 bases from J, with 15 bases in between. CDR3 nucleotide sequence: TGTGCCAGTAGTATTCTCCAGGCGGGCCACACAGATACGCAGTATTTT. Translated, it gives CASSILQAGHTDTQYF.

The CDR3 sequence is CASSGEAGGTDTQYF. The CDR3 DNA follows: TGTGCCAGCAGTGGGGAGGCTGGAGGCACAGATACGCAGTATTTT. The chain has TRBV6-4 and TRBJ2-3, with TRBD2 as a possible D gene (6 bases). V lost 4 bases and J 1 base, leaving 12 bases between the germline ends. This CDR3 has 15 amino acids. CDR1 and CDR2 (germline): MRHNA, SNTAGT.

The chain links TRBV12-2 to TRBJ2-2; the table's D call of TRBD1 was not tested on the DNA. TRBV12-2 is tagged as a pseudogene. This CDR3 is built from 13 residues. CDR3 residues: CARVRGLAGELFF. The CDR3 coding sequence is TGTGCAAGGGTTAGGGGGCTGGCCGGGGAGCTGTTTTTT.

The gene calls are TRBV27 and TRBJ2-1; D remains ambiguous. V lost 0 bases to trimming and J lost 9 bases, with 15 bases between them. The V gene's germline CDR1 is MNHEY and CDR2 SMNVEV (reference sequence). The CDR3 runs to 15 residues. In DNA, the CDR3 is TGTGCCAGCAGTTTATCTCTGCAGGCTGGTACTGAGCAGTTCTTC. It specifies CASSLSLQAGTEQFF.

This clone was found a few times. J is TRBJ2-5 and V is TRBV6-5, with D perhaps TRBD1 (5 bases). Deletions cut 3 bases from V and 5 bases from J, with 13 bases between. The CDR3 contains 14 residues. CDR1 and CDR2 from the germline V gene are MNHEY and SVGAGI. The CDR3 DNA sequence: TGTGCCAGCAGTTATTCGACAGTCAGGGAGACCCAGTACTTC. Protein sequence: CASSYSTVRETQYF.

This chain uses TRBV15 with TRBJ1-6, with 9 positions matching TRBD1. CDR3 size: 15 residues. V shed 6 bases and J 10 bases; nucleotides not matched to a gene: 10. Germline CDR1 and CDR2: LNHNV and YYDKDF (reference sequence). CDR3 amino acids: CATSTPGQGSSPLHF. The DNA for the CDR3 is TGTGCCACCAGTACTCCCGGACAGGGGAGCTCACCCCTCCACTTT.

J is TRBJ2-7 and V is TRBV25-1, with TRBD1 identical over 10 bases. CDR3 size: 16 residues. After removal of 7 bases from V and 5 bases from J, the junction contained 14 bases not matched to a gene. Germline CDR1 is MGHDK and CDR2 is SYGVNS. CDR3 in amino acids: CASTPGQGISRHEQYF. The CDR3 nucleotides read TGTGCCAGCACTCCGGGACAGGGGATTTCACGCCACGAGCAGTACTTC.

The V and J genes are TRBV28 and TRBJ1-2; D gene uncertain. Trimming pared 6 bases from V and 4 bases from J, leaving 12 bases between. There are 13 residues in the CDR3. Germline CDR1 reads MDHEN; CDR2 reads SYDVKM. CDR3 sequence reads: CASRTSAVYGYTF. CDR3 DNA: TGTGCCAGCAGGACATCCGCAGTCTATGGCTACACCTTC.

The count of this clone is one. The chain uses TRBV6-6 and TRBJ2-3; TRBD2 agrees at 8 bases. In germline, CDR1 is MNHNY, CDR2 SVGAGI (reference sequence). Losses at the gene ends were 0 bases for V and 5 bases for J; bases not matched to a gene: 4. The CDR3 is made up of 15 amino acids. The CDR3 is CASSYSGLAGDTQYF. CDR3 bases: TGTGCCAGCAGTTACTCAGGGCTAGCGGGAGATACGCAGTATTTT.

The V and J genes are TRBV20-1 and TRBJ2-5; unclear D gene. Per the germline V gene, CDR1 is DFQATT and CDR2 is SNEGSKA (reference sequence). The CDR3 consists of 10 residues. V lost 5 bases and J 3 bases, leaving 4 bases between the germline ends. Here the CDR3 DNA reads TGCAGTGCTTTCAAAGAGACCCAGTACTTC. Its translation is CSAFKETQYF.

This chain joins TRBV6-5 and TRBJ2-5; TRBD1 might be the D (6 bases). V dropped 3 bases and J dropped 3 bases, with 11 bases sitting between them. Germline V gene sequence: CDR1 MNHEY, CDR2 SVGAGI. The CDR3 has 14 amino acids. The CDR3 loop reads CASSYRYREETQYF. The CDR3 region has the DNA TGTGCCAGCAGTTATCGGTACAGGGAAGAGACCCAGTACTTC.